These 21 T cell receptor beta chains came from one sample sequenced in a study of blood T cell repertoires in COVID-19. Libraries were prepared by immunoSEQ multiplex PCR; TCRdb keeps only in-frame clonotypes and omits some of them. The sample has some 50,000 clones; approximately 82% are singletons. The sequenced material came from peripheral blood. The receptors shown here come from a human donor in a cohort sampled during active COVID-19.

The rearrangement links TRBV27 to TRBJ2-7; the match to TRBD1 covers 10 bases. V lost 5 bases and J lost 5; bases outside the gene matches: 6. Per germline, CDR1 MNHEY and CDR2 SMNVEV (reference sequence). The CDR3 runs to 14 residues. The CDR3 nucleotides are TGTGCCAGCAGTCTCCGGGACAGGGGCCACGAGCAGTACTTC. Translation: CASSLRDRGHEQYF.

The rearrangement links TRBV3-1 (or the pseudogene TRBV3-2) to TRBJ2-5; 7 nucleotides match TRBD1. Germline V gene data show CDR1 as LGHDT and CDR2 as YNNKEL (reference sequence). The V gene end was trimmed by 3 bases and the J gene end by 6 bases; junction bases not matched to a gene: 16. The CDR3 is 17 amino acids. CDR3 in amino acids: CASSHPTPTGAEKTQYF. The CDR3 DNA is TGTGCCAGCAGCCATCCAACGCCAACAGGGGCGGAAAAGACCCAGTACTTC.

V is TRBV6-5 and J is TRBJ1-4, with 9 nucleotides matching TRBD1. V gave up 5 bases and J gave up 3 bases; unmatched junction bases: 4. Germline V CDR1 and CDR2: MNHEY, SVGAGI. CDR3 length: 15 residues. CDR3 region: CASSTGGAANEKLFF. CDR3 nucleotide sequence: TGTGCCAGCAGTACAGGGGGCGCGGCTAATGAAAAACTGTTTTTT.

In this sample, this clone turned up a few times. J is TRBJ2-7 and V is TRBV7-8, with D perhaps matching TRBD1 (5 bases). Trimming cost V 0 bases and J 5 bases, with 11 bases left between them. Germline lookup yields CDR1 SGHVS and CDR2 FQNEAQ. This CDR3 is 14 amino acids long. DNA for the CDR3: TGTGCCAGCAGCTTAGCGCCAGGGCTCAACGAGCAGTACTTC. It translates to CASSLAPGLNEQYF. Full variable domain (rest looked up from reference TRBV7-8 and TRBJ2-7): GAGVSQSPRYKVAKRGQDVALRCDPISGHVSLFWYQQALGQGPEFLTYFQNEAQLDKSGLPSDRFFAERPEGSVSTLKIQRTQQEDSAVYLCASSLAPGLNEQYFGPGTRLTVT.

The rearrangement uses TRBV4-2 and TRBJ1-2; D remains unclear. This CDR3 contains 15 residues. V shed 0 bases and J shed 2 bases, with 10 bases lying between them. Germline CDR1 is LGHNA and CDR2 is YNFKEQ. CDR3 nucleotides: TGTGCCAGCAGCCAAGAGATAGCTGGGAACTATGGCTACACCTTC. It is translated as CASSQEIAGNYGYTF.

The V and J genes are TRBV19 and TRBJ1-4; D call uncertain. The CDR3 is 14 residues long. V lost 9 bases and J 5 bases, leaving 16 bases between the germline ends. Germline CDR1 and CDR2: LNHDA and SQIVND (reference sequence). CDR3 coding DNA: TGTGCCAGGCTTTCCTTTGGCGGGAATGAAAAACTGTTTTTT. Encoded protein: CARLSFGGNEKLFF.

The V and J genes are TRBV30 and TRBJ1-2; TRBD1 aligns across 7 bases. The germline CDR1 and CDR2 sequences are GTSNPN and SVGIG (reference sequence). J was trimmed by 3 bases and V by 6 bases; bases with no gene match: 10. The CDR3 spans 14 residues. CDR3 in DNA: TGTGCCTGCAGAAGACAGGGTAGAGACTATGGCTACACCTTC. Translation: CACRRQGRDYGYTF.

V and J are TRBV6-5 and TRBJ2-5, with 7 nucleotides matching TRBD1. The CDR3 is 14 residues long. Germline-derived CDR1 and CDR2 are MNHEY and SVGAGI. After removal of 6 bases from V and 2 bases from J, the junction contained 6 bases not matched to a gene. Written as DNA, the CDR3 is TGTGCCAGCAGAGGACAGGCCCTACAAGAGACCCAGTACTTC. Translation gives CASRGQALQETQYF.

The rearrangement joins TRBV7-2 to TRBJ2-3; D possibly corresponds to TRBD2 (6 bases). Germline V CDR1 and CDR2: SGHTA, FQGNSA. The V gene lost 5 bases and the J gene lost 4 bases, with 13 bases spanning the gap. The CDR3 extends over 14 amino acids. CDR3 in amino acids: CASSTNSGADTQYF. The DNA of the CDR3 is TGTGCCAGCAGCACCAATAGCGGCGCAGATACGCAGTATTTT.

The V and J genes are TRBV7-2 and TRBJ2-3, with 15 bases matching TRBD2. Losses at the gene ends were 3 bases for V and 3 bases for J; bases not matched to a gene: 10. CDR1 is SGHTA, CDR2 FQGNSA, per germline. This CDR3 spans 19 amino acids. The CDR3 DNA reads as TGTGCCAGCAGCTTTCGGCGCCGGACTAGCGGGGGGGGAACAGATACGCAGTATTTT. It codes for CASSFRRRTSGGGTDTQYF.

The rearrangement joins TRBV7-9 to TRBJ1-6, with 9 bases aligning to TRBD1. Per the germline V gene, CDR1 is SEHNR and CDR2 is FQNEAQ (reference sequence). V dropped 7 bases and J dropped 9; count of bases not matched to a gene: 10. CDR3 length: 15 amino acids. Here the CDR3 DNA reads TGTGCCAGCAACCTGGGACAGGGCATCGGTTCACCCCTCCACTTT. It codes for CASNLGQGIGSPLHF.

This chain joins TRBV19 and TRBJ2-5; D ambiguous. The CDR3 has 14 residues. Trimming removed 10 bases at V and 5 bases at J, with 20 bases between. Germline V CDR1 and CDR2: LNHDA, SQIVND (reference sequence). The CDR3 reads CATYTRVPGETQYF. The CDR3 DNA reads as TGTGCCACCTATACTCGGGTACCCGGGGAGACCCAGTACTTC.

The genes are TRBV20-1 and TRBJ1-4; D not resolved. Germline CDR1 is DFQATT and CDR2 is SNEGSKA (reference sequence). V lost 5 bases and J lost 5, with 3 bases in between. The CDR3 is 10 amino acids. CDR3 coding DNA: TGCAGTGCTCTGAATGAAAAACTGTTTTTT. It encodes CSALNEKLFF.

The chain joins TRBV5-1 to TRBJ2-3; tentative D call: TRBD2 (5 bases). Germline CDR1 is SGHRS and CDR2 is YFSETQ. There are 14 residues in the CDR3. Trimming removed 0 bases from V and 6 bases from J, with 11 bases in between. This CDR3 reads CASSLAGVRDTQYF. In DNA form, the CDR3 reads TGCGCCAGCAGCTTGGCCGGGGTGAGGGATACGCAGTATTTT. Looking up the rest from reference TRBV5-1 and TRBJ2-3 gives the full variable domain: KAGVTQTPRYLIKTRGQQVTLSCSPISGHRSVSWYQQTPGQGLQFLFEYFSETQRNKGNFPGRFSGRQFSNSRSEMNVSTLELGDSALYLCASSLAGVRDTQYFGPGTRLTVL.

The CDR3 loop reads CASSPLTTGMNTEAFF. The CDR3, as DNA: TGTGCCAGCAGCCCATTAACGACAGGGATGAACACTGAAGCTTTCTTT. The chain links TRBV3-1 (or the pseudogene TRBV3-2) to TRBJ1-1, with 7 bases identical to TRBD1. Germline V gives CDR1 LGHDT, CDR2 YNNKEL (reference sequence). V was pared by 4 bases and J by 0 bases, with 8 bases of the junction left unmatched. CDR3 length: 16 amino acids.

This chain connects TRBV5-1 to TRBJ2-3; possibly TRBD1 for D (6 bases). Trimming pared 0 bases from V and 5 bases from J, leaving 10 bases between. Germline CDR1 reads SGHRS; CDR2 reads YFSETQ. The CDR3 covers 14 residues. The CDR3 region has the DNA TGCGCCAGCAGCTTGGAGGGGGTGGAAGATACGCAGTATTTT. Its protein is CASSLEGVEDTQYF. The complete variable domain, with remaining parts taken from reference TRBV5-1 and TRBJ2-3, reads KAGVTQTPRYLIKTRGQQVTLSCSPISGHRSVSWYQQTPGQGLQFLFEYFSETQRNKGNFPGRFSGRQFSNSRSEMNVSTLELGDSALYLCASSLEGVEDTQYFGPGTRLTVL.

This sequence joins TRBV3-1 (or the pseudogene TRBV3-2) and TRBJ2-3, with a tentative D call TRBD2 (5 bases). V lost 3 bases and J 1 base, leaving 14 bases between the germline ends. Germline lookup yields CDR1 LGHDT and CDR2 YNNKEL (reference sequence). The CDR3 consists of 16 residues. CDR3 sequence reads: CASSQPAGMGTDTQYF. The CDR3 DNA reads as TGTGCCAGCAGCCAGCCCGCCGGGATGGGCACAGATACGCAGTATTTT.

Written as DNA, the CDR3 is TGTGCCAGCAGCTTAGTCGGAGGAAAGGCCACTGAAGCTTTCTTT. The encoded protein is CASSLVGGKATEAFF. This sequence joins TRBV7-2 and TRBJ1-1; D remains unclear. Trimming left V 1 base short and J 4 bases short, with 13 bases between. The CDR3 has 15 residues. Germline V CDR1 and CDR2: SGHTA, FQGNSA.

A few counts support this clone. The rearrangement joins TRBV5-4 to TRBJ2-2; D is perhaps TRBD2 (6 bases). The CDR3 extends over 15 amino acids. V was shortened by 2 bases and J by 3 bases, with 11 bases between the two germline ends. The germline V gene encodes CDR1 SGHNT and CDR2 YYREEE (reference sequence). The CDR3 DNA is TGTGCCAGCAGCTTACGGACGGGGGACACCGGGGAGCTGTTTTTT. Translating it yields CASSLRTGDTGELFF.

This rearrangement joins TRBV9 to TRBJ1-1, with D tentatively TRBD1 (5 bases). The germline CDR1 and CDR2 sequences are SGDLS and YYNGEE. The CDR3 covers 16 residues. V gave up 0 bases and J gave up 0 bases, with 12 bases separating them. CDR3 nucleotide sequence: TGTGCCAGCAGCGTAGACGACAGCGATATGAACACTGAAGCTTTCTTT. Translating it yields CASSVDDSDMNTEAFF.

The chain joins TRBV20-1 to TRBJ2-7, with D perhaps being TRBD1 or TRBD2 (6 bases each). V shed 5 bases and J shed 6 bases, with 11 bases lying between them. This CDR3 has 11 amino acids. Germline CDR1 reads DFQATT; CDR2 reads SNEGSKA (reference sequence). This CDR3 reads CSAGGGPEQYF. DNA for the CDR3: TGCAGTGCTGGAGGGGGGCCCGAGCAGTACTTC.